These 17 T cell receptor beta chains were sequenced from one sample in a study of tumor and adjacent non-tumor tissue in lung cancer. RNA was extracted from bulk tissue without any cell sorting. The library came from three nested PCR rounds adapted from ARM-PCR protocols. One entry per CDR3 protein results from TCRdb running MiXCR on the multiplex PCR reads. The sample has roughly 220,000 distinct CDR3 sequences, around 71% seen once. The sequencing input was lung tumor tissue. The receptors were sampled from a man between 60 and 75 years old with non-small cell lung cancer.

On this clonotype itself: Likely a read error: the CDR3 ends without its conserved phenylalanine or tryptophan. The chain is built from TRBV14 and TRBJ2-2; 7 nucleotides align to TRBD1. Losses at the gene ends were 3 bases for V and 2 bases for J; bases not matched to a gene: 6. This CDR3 is 16 amino acids long. The V gene's germline CDR1 is SGHDN and CDR2 FVKESK. CDR3 amino acids: CASSQRDSHNTGELFL. The CDR3 nucleotides read TGTGCCAGCAGCCAGAGGGACAGCCACAACACCGGGGAGCTGTTTTTA.

The chain is built from TRBV12-3 or TRBV12-4 and TRBJ1-3, with a tentative D call TRBD1 (6 bases). The CDR3 sequence is 15 residues long. Trimming pared 8 bases from V and 6 bases from J, leaving 20 bases between. The CDR3 region is CASFTETGLVNTIYF. The CDR3 nucleotides are TGTGCCAGCTTTACTGAAACAGGGTTGGTAAACACCATATATTTT.

The sample holds one count of this clonotype. This may come from a read error, since a much larger clone is one base off. The rearrangement links TRBV20-1 to TRBJ1-3; possibly TRBD1 for D (6 bases). This CDR3 has 17 amino acids. Germline CDR1 DFQATT, CDR2 SNEGSKA (reference sequence). This chain's CDR3 is CSARDPRTTGSGNIIYF. The CDR3 DNA reads as TGCAGTGCTAGAGATCCCAGAACGACAGGCTCTGGAAACATCATATATTTT.

The sample holds one count of this clonotype. A read error may account for a junction end that differs from germline. This chain links TRBV6-5 with TRBJ2-3; tentatively, D is TRBD2 (5 bases). CDR1 is MNHEY and CDR2 is SVGAGI in the germline V gene. The CDR3 is made up of 15 amino acids. The CDR3 DNA follows: TGTGCCAGCAGCGACGGGCTACTTCTAGCAGATACGCAGTTTTTT. Translation: CASSDGLLLADTQFF.

The chain recombines TRBV12-3 or TRBV12-4 with TRBJ1-1; 7 nucleotides match TRBD1. This CDR3 region has 14 residues. V lost 6 bases to trimming and J lost 3 bases; unmatched junction nucleotides: 7. Written as DNA, the CDR3 is TGTGCCAGCAGCCCCCGACAGGGCTACACTGAAGCTTTCTTT. It specifies CASSPRQGYTEAFF.

As for this clonotype: Germline is not matched at one junction end, which may reflect a read error. The rearrangement joins TRBV20-1 to TRBJ1-3, with D perhaps TRBD1 (5 bases). The CDR3 has 14 residues. Looked up from germline, CDR1 is DFQATT and CDR2 is SNEGSKA (reference sequence). In DNA, the CDR3 is TGCAGTGTTAGATCGGGGCTCTCTGGAAACACCATATATTTT. Encoded protein: CSVRSGLSGNTIYF.

This clonotype was recorded at least ten times. The chain has TRBV29-1 and TRBJ2-6; D is perhaps TRBD1 (6 bases). V was pared by 5 bases and J by 1 base, with 9 bases between. This CDR3 is built from 14 residues. Germline assignment: CDR1 SQVTM and CDR2 ANQGSEA. The CDR3 protein is CSVSGTSGANVLTF. CDR3 DNA sequence: TGCAGCGTTTCAGGGACATCTGGGGCCAACGTCCTGACTTTC.

A remark on this clonotype: The junction differs from germline at one of its ends, possibly a read error. The V and J genes are TRBV20-1 and TRBJ1-2; possible D gene TRBD1, 5 bases. The length of the CDR3 is 13 residues. Germline values: CDR1 DFQATT, CDR2 SNEGSKA (reference sequence). CDR3 amino acids: CSAMSWGSNGYTF. The CDR3 nucleotides read TGCAGTGCTATGTCCTGGGGGTCGAATGGCTACACCTTT.

In its sample, this clonotype was seen many times. Mismatch with germline at one junction end may stem from a read error. The chain employs TRBV6-2 or TRBV6-3 and TRBJ2-7; 7 bases fit TRBD2. Germline values: CDR1 MNHEY, CDR2 SVGEGT. The CDR3 has 11 residues. CDR3 residues: CASTGGGRGPF. CDR3 nucleotide sequence: TGTGCCAGCACCGGTGGAGGGAGGGGTCCCTTC.

As concerns this clonotype: It may be a read error: a sequence one base away is much more abundant. The CDR3 nucleotides are TGCAGTGCTTTACAAGAGTGGGGGACCCAGTACTTC. Amino acid sequence: CSALQEWGTQYF. V is TRBV20-1 and J is TRBJ2-5; unclear D gene. This CDR3 spans 12 amino acids. Looked up from germline, CDR1 is DFQATT and CDR2 is SNEGSKA (reference sequence). V lost 5 bases, J lost 7 bases, and 14 bases lay in between.

In regard to this clonotype: A junction end diverges from the germline sequence, so it may reflect a read error. The chain recombines TRBV6-6 with TRBJ2-7; 7 bases are shared with TRBD2. The CDR3 consists of 15 residues. CDR1 and CDR2 from the germline V gene are MNHNY and SVGAGI (reference sequence). The CDR3 region has the DNA TGTGCCAGCAGTGACACCGGGAGGAGCTCCTACGAGCCGTACTTC. It encodes CASSDTGRSSYEPYF.

This clonotype appeared once. This rearrangement joins TRBV11-3 to TRBJ2-3, with 11 bases lining up with TRBD2. J lost 4 bases, V lost 8 bases, and 17 bases had no gene match. The CDR3 sequence is 18 residues long. CDR1 is SGHNT, CDR2 YENEEA, per germline. The CDR3 is CASGPGTIAGGPADTQYF. CDR3 bases: TGTGCCAGCGGCCCAGGGACAATAGCGGGGGGGCCCGCAGATACGCAGTATTTT. The variable domain in full, with the rest retrieved from reference TRBV11-3 and TRBJ2-3, is EAGVVQSPRYKIIEKKQPVAFWCNPISGHNTLYWYLQNLGQGPELLIRYENEEAVDDSQLPKDRFSAERLKGVDSTLKIQPAELGDSAVYLCASGPGTIAGGPADTQYFGPGTRLTVL.

In regard to this clonotype: One end of the junction varies from germline; a read error may be responsible. The rearrangement uses TRBV4-3 and TRBJ2-2; possible D gene TRBD2, 6 bases. The length of the CDR3 is 16 residues. Germline assignment: CDR1 LGHNA and CDR2 YSLEER. The CDR3 is CASSLFRVGETGGLFF. The CDR3 DNA follows: TGCGCCAGCAGCCTCTTTAGGGTTGGTGAGACCGGGGGGCTGTTTTTT.

This clonotype has only a few counts. A much larger clone sits a single nucleotide away, making a read error possible. The chain employs TRBV11-3 and TRBJ2-5; D unresolved. Per germline, CDR1 SGHNT and CDR2 YENEEA. The CDR3 length is 14 residues. CDR3 protein: CTSSLDMDQETQYF. CDR3 sequence (DNA): TGTACCAGCAGCTTAGATATGGACCAAGAGACCCAGTACTTC.

As to this clonotype: A much more abundant neighbour one base away suggests this may be a read error. The conserved phenylalanine or tryptophan is not found at the CDR3 terminus, so this likely reflects a read error. J is TRBJ1-1 and V is TRBV29-1; D is undetermined. Germline V lookup: CDR1 SQVTM, CDR2 ANQGSEA. The CDR3 has 14 residues. This CDR3 is CSVDPISGNPEAFI. As DNA, the CDR3 is TGCAGCGTGGATCCAATATCCGGGAACCCTGAAGCTTTCATT.

The genes are TRBV7-8 and TRBJ1-5; no clear D. Per germline, CDR1 SGHVS and CDR2 FQNEAQ. The CDR3 spans 15 residues. V gave up 7 bases and J gave up 3 bases, with 16 bases separating them. The CDR3 loop reads CASKSGIGNNQPQHF. The CDR3, as DNA: TGTGCCAGCAAATCTGGGATAGGGAACAATCAGCCCCAGCATTTT.

Of note for this clonotype: The conserved phenylalanine or tryptophan is not found at the CDR3 terminus, so this likely reflects a read error. The DNA is left out, because the CDR3 cannot be placed on it with certainty; the CDR3 is given as TCRdb lists it. Here the CDR3 reads CSARPPPWDRDLHEQYY. The chain has TRBV20-1 and TRBJ2-7; the tabulated D call, TRBD1, remains unverified against the DNA. The CDR3 has 17 amino acids, counting both end residues. In germline, CDR1 is DFQATT, CDR2 SNEGSKA (reference sequence).